The 32 T cell receptor beta chains in this list originate from one sample, sequenced in a study of blood T cells in healthy people across ages (dated by TCRdb to about 2015). Receptor libraries were prepared by 5' RACE. The instrument given in TCRdb is Illumina HiSeq 2500. A second PCR of roughly 6 to 12 cycles was performed with a sample-barcoded 5' primer and a J-beta primer mix. TCRdb took the public reads, trimmed them with fastp at Q25, ran MiXCR for clone calling and kept in-frame beta chains. Here each entry gathers all rows of one CDR3 protein and keeps the most common genes and DNA. This sample lists 800,000 or so distinct CDR3 sequences; approximately 25% were detected once. 3% to 4.5% of the sample comes from the top ten. These data were likewise used in another study, on T cells of mothers and their children.

What was sequenced was blood. The receptors here all came from a boy under 18 in good health.

The sample holds a few counts of this clonotype. CDR3 nucleotides: TGCGCCAGCAGCCAACAGGGACAGGGCTTTAATGAGCAGTTCTTC. Translation: CASSQQGQGFNEQFF. V gene TRBV4-1 combines with J gene TRBJ2-1, with 9 bases matching TRBD1. The CDR3 totals 15 residues. With V trimmed by 2 bases and J by 7 bases, 6 bases remained unmatched. Germline CDR1 reads MGHRA; CDR2 reads YSYEKL.

V gene TRBV28 combines with J gene TRBJ2-7, with D maybe TRBD2 (6 bases). The CDR3 contains 15 residues. Germline values: CDR1 MDHEN, CDR2 SYDVKM. V lost 4 bases, J lost 0 bases, and 13 bases lay in between. The CDR3 reads CASSSVAVSSYEQYF. The DNA for the CDR3 is TGTGCCAGCAGTTCCGTAGCGGTGAGCTCCTACGAGCAGTACTTC.

The V gene is TRBV12-3 or TRBV12-4, the J gene TRBJ2-3; D is undetermined. The CDR3 covers 14 residues. V lost 7 bases and J 0 bases, leaving 11 bases between the germline ends. The DNA of the CDR3 is TGTGCCAGCACGCTAACCGAAAGCACAGATACGCAGTATTTT. This sequence encodes CASTLTESTDTQYF.

This clonotype was detected only a few times. This sequence joins TRBV7-2 and TRBJ1-2; D gene ambiguous. The CDR3 consists of 12 residues. V was pared by 2 bases and J by 8 bases, with 9 bases between. Germline V gene sequence: CDR1 SGHTA, CDR2 FQGNSA. DNA of the CDR3: TGTGCCAGCAGCTTATGGCAGGCGGGCTACACCTTC. Residues: CASSLWQAGYTF.

This clonotype was recorded a few times. A read error may account for a junction end that differs from germline. This chain connects TRBV4-3 to TRBJ2-5, with D possibly TRBD2 on 5 matching bases. CDR1 and CDR2 from the germline V gene are LGHNA and YSLEER. The CDR3 consists of 13 residues. The CDR3 sequence is CASSQDVGRLFFF. For the CDR3, the DNA is TGCGCCAGCAGCCAGGATGTAGGGAGACTATTTTTCTTC.

The genes are TRBV5-4 and TRBJ1-2, with no clear D. V lost 1 base and J lost 8, with 15 bases in between. This CDR3 is 14 amino acids long. Germline V CDR1 and CDR2: SGHNT, YYREEE (reference sequence). Here the CDR3 DNA reads TGTGCCAGCAGCTTGCAGATTTCATCGGCAGGCTACACCTTC. It encodes CASSLQISSAGYTF.

This sequence joins TRBV6-1 and TRBJ2-5; TRBD2 aligns across 12 bases. The CDR3 is made up of 16 amino acids. V lost 6 bases to trimming and J lost 1 base; unmatched junction nucleotides: 6. CDR1 is MNHNS and CDR2 is SASEGT in the germline V gene. The chain's CDR3 is CASRLGLAGLQETQYF. CDR3 DNA sequence: TGTGCCAGCAGACTTGGACTAGCGGGGCTCCAAGAGACCCAGTACTTC.

This rearrangement joins TRBV7-9 to TRBJ2-5; D is uncertain. Near its end, the DNA agrees better with TRBJ2-1, so the J call may be wrong. In germline, CDR1 is SEHNR, CDR2 FQNEAQ (reference sequence). This CDR3 region has 14 residues. The CDR3 loop is CASSLVKAGPTQFF. CDR3 nucleotide sequence: TGTGCCAGCAGCTTAGTAAAGGCAGGCCCGACGCAGTTCTTC.

V gene TRBV20-1 combines with J gene TRBJ1-1, with D hard to call. V was clipped by 3 bases and J by 2 bases, with 10 bases between them. CDR1 and CDR2 (germline): DFQATT, SNEGSKA (reference sequence). The CDR3 contains 13 residues. CDR3 residues: CSARLWLNTEAFF. The CDR3 nucleotides read TGCAGTGCTAGGCTGTGGCTCAACACTGAAGCTTTCTTT.

This clonotype has a handful of counts. The V gene is TRBV6-6, the J gene TRBJ2-1; D not resolved. The last part of the DNA fits TRBJ2-7 better; the J call may be wrong. The CDR3 runs to 14 residues. CDR1 MNHNY and CDR2 SVGAGI come from the germline V gene (reference sequence). CDR3: CASSYGVQQYEQYF. The CDR3 coding sequence is TGTGCCAGCAGTTACGGGGTACAGCAATACGAGCAGTACTTC.

The chain has TRBV10-2 and TRBJ2-7; D unclear. This CDR3 has 14 amino acids. Germline V gives CDR1 WSHSY, CDR2 SAAADI. V lost 1 base to trimming and J lost 2 bases, with 9 bases between them. The DNA for the CDR3 is TGCGCCAGCAGTGAGTTTGCAAACCCCTACGAGCAGTACTTC. Translation: CASSEFANPYEQYF.

The chain joins TRBV29-1 to TRBJ2-5, with D possibly TRBD2 on 5 matching bases. V was pared by 4 bases and J by 2 bases, with 11 bases between. The CDR3 length is 13 residues. Germline CDR1 is SQVTM and CDR2 is ANQGSEA. The CDR3 DNA is TGCAGCGTTGTAGTTTGGGAGCAAGAGACCCAGTACTTC. Its protein product is CSVVVWEQETQYF.

This clonotype has just a few counts. The V and J genes are TRBV9 and TRBJ2-5; tentatively, D is TRBD2 (5 bases). Looked up from germline, CDR1 is SGDLS and CDR2 is YYNGEE. The CDR3 length is 15 residues. V was cut by 2 bases and J by 2 bases, with 13 bases left in between. In nucleotides, the CDR3 is TGTGCCAGCAGCGTTGGAACAGCGGAACAAGAGACCCAGTACTTC. Encoded protein: CASSVGTAEQETQYF.

J is TRBJ2-5 and V is TRBV5-1; the D gene is possibly TRBD1 (8 bases). V lost 3 bases, J lost 4 bases, and 16 bases lay in between. The germline V gene has CDR1 SGHRS and CDR2 YFSETQ. The CDR3 is made up of 15 amino acids. DNA of the CDR3: TGCGCCAGCAGCTCCAACAGGGGGGGCGGAGAGACCCAGTACTTC. This gives the protein CASSSNRGGGETQYF.

This clonotype occurred a few times. This rearrangement joins TRBV20-1 to TRBJ2-7, with D tentatively TRBD1 (6 bases). This CDR3 has 13 residues. Germline-derived CDR1 and CDR2 are DFQATT and SNEGSKA (reference sequence). V was cut by 3 bases and J by 6 bases, with 15 bases left in between. The CDR3 coding sequence is TGCAGTGCTAGGGCTGCAGGGGTTAGCGAGCAGTACTTC. Translating it yields CSARAAGVSEQYF.

The V gene is TRBV7-2, the J gene TRBJ2-5, with 8 bases fitting TRBD2. Germline V lookup: CDR1 SGHTA, CDR2 FQGNSA. The ends lost 0 bases at V and 4 bases at J; junction bases unmatched: 10. The length of the CDR3 is 17 residues. The CDR3 region is CASSLATGGAVRETQYF. CDR3 coding DNA: TGTGCCAGCAGCTTAGCGACCGGGGGGGCCGTTCGAGAGACCCAGTACTTC.

This clonotype was detected only a few times. The rearrangement links TRBV6-5 to TRBJ2-6; D may be TRBD1 (5 bases). This CDR3 region has 16 residues. V lost 0 bases and J 2 bases, leaving 8 bases between the germline ends. Germline-derived CDR1 and CDR2 are MNHEY and SVGAGI. CDR3 amino acids: CASSYSGQAGANVLTF. The CDR3 nucleotides read TGTGCCAGCAGTTACTCCGGACAAGCTGGGGCCAACGTCCTGACTTTC.

The chain carries TRBV20-1 and TRBJ2-3; D call uncertain. CDR3 size: 17 residues. The V gene lost 0 bases and the J gene lost 0 bases, with 16 bases spanning the gap. From germline, CDR1 is DFQATT and CDR2 SNEGSKA (reference sequence). The CDR3 DNA reads TGCAGTGCTAGAGATCTCCTAGAGGCGGATAGCACAGATACGCAGTATTTT. Amino acids: CSARDLLEADSTDTQYF.

The table lists this clonotype with a few counts. The chain has TRBV28 and TRBJ1-2; 11 nucleotides match TRBD1. With 4 bases clipped from V and 4 bases from J, the junction kept 2 bases outside the gene matches. CDR1 is MDHEN and CDR2 is SYDVKM in the germline V gene. The CDR3 is made up of 14 amino acids. The CDR3 sequence: CASSWTGGFYGYTF. For the CDR3, the DNA is TGTGCCAGCAGTTGGACAGGGGGCTTCTATGGCTACACCTTC.

This clonotype was counted between two and nine times. V is TRBV20-1 and J is TRBJ2-3; TRBD2 matches at 7 bases. The CDR3 length is 15 residues. V was pared by 6 bases and J by 4 bases, with 13 bases of the junction left unmatched. The germline gives CDR1 DFQATT, CDR2 SNEGSKA (reference sequence). This CDR3 is CSATDPGLSSDTQYF. The DNA for the CDR3 is TGCAGTGCCACGGACCCGGGACTATCATCAGATACGCAGTATTTT.

This clonotype has only a few counts. A read error may account for a junction end that differs from germline. This rearrangement joins TRBV7-8 to TRBJ1-4, with D hard to call. The CDR3 length is 16 residues. The germline CDR1 and CDR2 sequences are SGHVS and FQNEAQ. The CDR3 region is CASSFRETTTNERLFF. The CDR3 region has the DNA TGTGCCAGCAGCTTTCGGGAGACCACAACTAATGAAAGACTGTTTTTT.

Details on this clonotype: Its ends do not fully match the called genes, so a read error is possible. This chain uses TRBV27 with TRBJ1-2; D is ambiguous. The germline gives CDR1 MNHEY, CDR2 SMNVEV (reference sequence). The CDR3 is 13 amino acids. In nucleotides, the CDR3 is TGTTCCAGCAGTTTCGCCTCTAACTATGGCTACACCTTC. Protein sequence: CSSSFASNYGYTF.

The V call is TRBV7-2, the J call TRBJ1-6; the D is unclear. The CDR3 spans 15 residues. Trimming removed 3 bases from V and 7 bases from J, with 13 bases in between. CDR1 and CDR2 from the germline V gene are SGHTA and FQGNSA. In DNA, the CDR3 is TGTGCCAGCAGCTTGGGTATTCCGGGGAATTCACCCCTCCACTTT. It specifies CASSLGIPGNSPLHF.

This clonotype was counted between two and nine times. The chain recombines TRBV20-1 with TRBJ2-7; TRBD2 might be the D (6 bases). The CDR3 loop spans 13 amino acids. V was cut by 5 bases and J by 2 bases, with 13 bases left in between. In germline, CDR1 is DFQATT, CDR2 SNEGSKA (reference sequence). CDR3 in amino acids: CSARGIATYEQYF. The DNA for the CDR3 is TGCAGTGCTCGGGGGATCGCCACCTACGAGCAGTACTTC.

The genes are TRBV25-1 and TRBJ1-4, with D unresolved. V was clipped by 2 bases and J by 5 bases, with 12 bases between them. CDR3 size: 15 residues. The V gene's germline CDR1 is MGHDK and CDR2 SYGVNS. The CDR3 DNA follows: TGTGCCAGCAGTGAAATGCGGCAGTCGAATGAAAAACTGTTTTTT. Residues: CASSEMRQSNEKLFF.

The chain combines TRBV5-1 with TRBJ2-3, with TRBD1 as a possible D gene (7 bases). V lost 4 bases and J 9 bases, leaving 30 bases between the germline ends. The CDR3 is 18 amino acids. The germline CDR1 and CDR2 sequences are SGHRS and YFSETQ. The CDR3 here is CASSRKRQGGDSLATQYF. The CDR3 nucleotides are TGCGCCAGCAGCCGCAAAAGACAGGGTGGGGACTCGTTGGCCACGCAGTATTTT.

In the case of this clonotype: A clone one base away is much larger, so this may be a read error. This rearrangement joins TRBV5-6 to TRBJ2-7; the match to TRBD1 covers 9 bases. Germline V CDR1 and CDR2: SGHDT, YYEEEE. This CDR3 contains 13 residues. The V and J ends lost 3 bases and 2 bases, in that order; junction bases with no gene match: 0. The CDR3 DNA reads TGTGCCAGCAGCTGGACAGGGGCCTACGAGCAGTACTTC. This codes for CASSWTGAYEQYF.

This clonotype was seen only a few times. The V call is TRBV20-1, the J call TRBJ2-4; 9 positions match TRBD1. Trimming cost V 3 bases and J 7 bases; bases outside gene matches: 4. The CDR3 has 13 residues. Looked up from germline, CDR1 is DFQATT and CDR2 is SNEGSKA (reference sequence). The CDR3 DNA is TGCAGTGCTAGCTCACAGGGGGCGAACATTCAGTACTTC. Translated: CSASSQGANIQYF.

The gene calls are TRBV20-1 and TRBJ1-5; D call uncertain. The germline gives CDR1 DFQATT, CDR2 SNEGSKA (reference sequence). Trimming pared 6 bases from V and 2 bases from J, leaving 17 bases between. The CDR3 covers 15 residues. In DNA form, the CDR3 reads TGCAGTGCCTGGACCGCCATCGGTCGCAATCAGCCCCAGCATTTT. It codes for CSAWTAIGRNQPQHF.

Only a few counts were recorded for this clonotype. CDR3 sequence (DNA): TGCAGCGTTGAGTGGGTAGCGGGAGGATTTGGTGTCAAAATAGAGACCCAGTACTTC. Protein: CSVEWVAGGFGVKIETQYF. The chain recombines TRBV29-1 with TRBJ2-5, with 10 bases lining up with TRBD2. Losses at the gene ends were 3 bases for V and 4 bases for J; bases not matched to a gene: 20. CDR3 length equals 19 residues. Germline assignment: CDR1 SQVTM and CDR2 ANQGSEA.

This clonotype was seen more than once but under ten times. V is TRBV7-9 and J is TRBJ1-5, with a tentative D call TRBD1 (6 bases). Trimming removed 5 bases at V and 2 bases at J, with 19 bases between. The CDR3 is 17 amino acids. Germline V gene sequence: CDR1 SEHNR, CDR2 FQNEAQ (reference sequence). The CDR3 loop reads CASSPSVPGAGNQPQHF. The CDR3 nucleotides are TGTGCCAGCAGCCCTTCAGTCCCAGGGGCCGGCAATCAGCCCCAGCATTTT. The full variable domain, completed using reference TRBV7-9 and TRBJ1-5, is DTGVSQNPRHKITKRGQNVTFRCDPISEHNRLYWYRQTLGQGPEFLTYFQNEAQLEKSRLLSDRFSAERPKGSFSTLEIQRTEQGDSAMYLCASSPSVPGAGNQPQHFGDGTRLSIL.

The genes are TRBV5-1 and TRBJ2-5, with TRBD1 matching over 7 bases. The length of the CDR3 is 15 residues. CDR1 and CDR2 from the germline V gene are SGHRS and YFSETQ. J lost 3 bases, V lost 4 bases, and 9 bases had no gene match. This CDR3 reads CASSRLPGQEETQYF. The CDR3 coding sequence is TGCGCCAGCAGCCGACTGCCCGGACAGGAAGAGACCCAGTACTTC.